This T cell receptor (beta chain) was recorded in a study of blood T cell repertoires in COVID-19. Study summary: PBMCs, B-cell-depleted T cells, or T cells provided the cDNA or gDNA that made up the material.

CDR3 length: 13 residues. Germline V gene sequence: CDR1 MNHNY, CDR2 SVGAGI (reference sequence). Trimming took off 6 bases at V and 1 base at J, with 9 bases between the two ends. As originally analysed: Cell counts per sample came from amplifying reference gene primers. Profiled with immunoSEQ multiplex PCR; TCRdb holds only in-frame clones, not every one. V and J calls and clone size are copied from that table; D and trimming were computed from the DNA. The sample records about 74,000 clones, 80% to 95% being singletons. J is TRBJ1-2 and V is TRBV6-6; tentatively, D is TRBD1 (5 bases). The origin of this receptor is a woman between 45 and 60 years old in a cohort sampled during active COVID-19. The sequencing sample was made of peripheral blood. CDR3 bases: TGTGCCAGCAGCGACGGGGGTAACTATGGCTACACCTTC. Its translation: CASSDGGNYGYTF.